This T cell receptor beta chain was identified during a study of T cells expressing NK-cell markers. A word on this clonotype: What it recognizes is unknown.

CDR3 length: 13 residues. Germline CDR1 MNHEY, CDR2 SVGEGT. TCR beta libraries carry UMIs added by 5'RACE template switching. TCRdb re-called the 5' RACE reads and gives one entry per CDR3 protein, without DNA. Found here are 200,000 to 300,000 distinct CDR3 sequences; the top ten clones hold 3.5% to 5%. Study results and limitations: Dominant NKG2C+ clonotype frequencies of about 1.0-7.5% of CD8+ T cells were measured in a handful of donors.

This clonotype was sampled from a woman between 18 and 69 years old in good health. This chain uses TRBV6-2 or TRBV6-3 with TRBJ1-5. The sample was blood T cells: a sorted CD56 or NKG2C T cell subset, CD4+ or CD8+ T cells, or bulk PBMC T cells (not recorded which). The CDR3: CASNSHQLGPQHF.